One and the same sample provided the 18 T cell receptor beta chains below, sequenced in a study of blood T cells in healthy people across ages. It was with a sample-barcoded 5' primer and a J-beta primer mix that a second PCR of roughly 7 to 11 cycles was run. Each CDR3 protein gets one entry after TCRdb re-called the 5' RACE reads with MiXCR. The sample has some 760,000 distinct CDR3 sequences, 20% to 25% seen once. These data also featured in a second study, about T cells of mothers and their children.

The sample was blood. Receptor source: a boy aged 5-17 years in good health.

This clonotype was seen a handful of times. The chain recombines TRBV12-3 or TRBV12-4 with TRBJ1-2; unclear D gene. The CDR3 sequence is 14 residues long. V was shortened by 6 bases and J by 5 bases, with 16 bases between the two germline ends. CDR3 region: CASSAAQIRYGYTF. The CDR3 nucleotides are TGTGCCAGCAGCGCTGCCCAGATCCGGTATGGCTACACCTTC.

Only a few counts were recorded for this clonotype. The rearrangement joins TRBV4-1 to TRBJ1-2; D perhaps matches TRBD1 (6 bases). Germline CDR1 reads MGHRA; CDR2 reads YSYEKL. The CDR3 consists of 14 residues. V was trimmed by 8 bases and J by 6 bases, leaving 19 bases between them. In nucleotides, the CDR3 is TGCGCCAGCGCCGGGACACCTCAAAATGATGGCTACACCTTC. As protein: CASAGTPQNDGYTF.

The V and J genes are TRBV9 and TRBJ2-3, with D tentatively TRBD2 (6 bases). CDR3 length equals 17 residues. Germline V lookup: CDR1 SGDLS, CDR2 YYNGEE. Trimming took off 0 bases at V and 2 bases at J, with 16 bases between the two ends. The CDR3 reads CASSVVGDFLLTDTQYF. In DNA, the CDR3 is TGTGCCAGCAGCGTAGTAGGGGACTTCCTACTCACAGATACGCAGTATTTT.

The chain has TRBV28 and TRBJ1-2, with D possibly TRBD1 on 6 matching bases. CDR1 is MDHEN and CDR2 is SYDVKM in the germline V gene. V was trimmed by 1 base and J by 3 bases, leaving 12 bases between them. The CDR3 has 15 residues. The CDR3 reads CASSLSEGGDYGYTF. In DNA, the CDR3 is TGTGCCAGCAGTTTATCCGAGGGGGGGGACTATGGCTACACCTTC.

This rearrangement joins TRBV5-8 to TRBJ1-2; 7 nucleotides align to TRBD1. Germline V gives CDR1 SGHTS, CDR2 YDEGEE. J gave up 13 bases and V 0 bases, and 3 bases lay outside the gene matches. The CDR3 sequence is 11 residues long. In nucleotides, the CDR3 is TGTGCCAGCAGCTTGGAGACAGGGTTCACCTTC. Protein product: CASSLETGFTF.

The chain uses TRBV4-1 and TRBJ2-3; possibly TRBD1 for D (5 bases). Germline assignment: CDR1 MGHRA and CDR2 YSYEKL. Trimming removed 5 bases from V and 0 bases from J, with 9 bases in between. This CDR3 has 14 amino acids. The CDR3 loop reads CASSVDSSTDTQYF. As DNA, the CDR3 is TGCGCCAGCAGCGTAGACAGCAGCACAGATACGCAGTATTTT.

Many counts were recorded for this clonotype. J is TRBJ2-2 and V is TRBV7-9; tentative D call: TRBD2 (7 bases). The V end lost 5 bases, the J end lost 6 bases, and 16 bases lay between the germline ends. The germline V gene encodes CDR1 SEHNR and CDR2 FQNEAQ (reference sequence). The CDR3 consists of 15 residues. The CDR3, as DNA: TGTGCCAGCAGCCGGGGGGCCGGCGGGTCCGGGGAGCTGTTTTTT. It translates to CASSRGAGGSGELFF.

This clonotype was counted only a few times. V and J are TRBV6-5 and TRBJ1-1; D is unclear. This CDR3 has 10 amino acids. Looked up from germline, CDR1 is MNHEY and CDR2 is SVGAGI. CDR3 in amino acids: CSSGRTEAFF. In nucleotides, the CDR3 is TGTTCAAGCGGGCGAACTGAAGCTTTCTTT.

In its sample, this clonotype was seen a few times. An end of the junction differs from the germline gene, which may be a read error. This chain links TRBV6-5 with TRBJ2-6; TRBD1 is a possible D gene (5 bases). The CDR3 is 15 residues long. Germline lookup yields CDR1 MNHEY and CDR2 SVGAGI. The CDR3 DNA sequence: TGTGCCAGCAGCCGTTTAAGCTCTGGGGCCAACGCCCTGACTTTC. This encodes CASSRLSSGANALTF.

This clonotype was seen a single time. This sequence joins TRBV10-3 and TRBJ2-2, with 8 nucleotides matching TRBD1. The CDR3 is made up of 15 amino acids. Trimming at V came to 5 bases and at J to 5 bases, leaving 7 bases not matched to a gene. The germline CDR1 and CDR2 sequences are ENHRY and SYGVKD. DNA of the CDR3: TGTGCCATCAGTTACGACAGGGGAGGAACCGGGGAGCTGTTTTTT. It codes for CAISYDRGGTGELFF.

This clonotype was recorded many times. This chain links TRBV6-2 or TRBV6-3 with TRBJ2-3; D is unclear. V was pared by 2 bases and J by 3 bases, with 6 bases between. Germline-derived CDR1 and CDR2 are MNHEY and SVGEGT. This CDR3 is 13 amino acids long. DNA for the CDR3: TGTGCCAGCAGTTACAGGGAAACAGATACGCAGTATTTT. It codes for CASSYRETDTQYF.

This clonotype was picked up a small number of times. The chain combines TRBV20-1 with TRBJ2-5; unclear D gene. Germline CDR1 reads DFQATT; CDR2 reads SNEGSKA (reference sequence). CDR3 size: 12 residues. Trimming left V 6 bases short and J 2 bases short, with 10 bases between. DNA for the CDR3: TGCAGTGCCTTAGAGGATCAAGAGACCCAGTACTTC. This translates into CSALEDQETQYF.

This clonotype has only a few counts. The gene calls are TRBV6-2 or TRBV6-3 and TRBJ2-7, with D perhaps TRBD1 (6 bases). V was trimmed by 4 bases and J by 2 bases, leaving 18 bases between them. The CDR3 contains 16 residues. Germline V CDR1 and CDR2: MNHEY, SVGEGT. The CDR3 nucleotides are TGTGCCAGCAGTTCCTCCCTAGGGACATTGACCTACGAGCAGTACTTC. Amino acid sequence: CASSSSLGTLTYEQYF.

This clonotype has a handful of counts. The chain combines TRBV5-4 with TRBJ1-1, with D possibly TRBD1 on 6 matching bases. Per germline, CDR1 SGHNT and CDR2 YYREEE (reference sequence). The CDR3 consists of 14 residues. Trimming shortened V by 3 bases and J by 4 bases, and 13 bases separated the two germline ends. The CDR3 coding sequence is TGTGCCAGCAGCTGGGAACAGGGAGTCACTGAAGCTTTCTTT. The encoded protein is CASSWEQGVTEAFF.

This clonotype was counted between two and nine times. In DNA, the CDR3 is TGCAGCGTTCGGACCGGTTCAGGGGCCAAAAACATTCAGTACTTC. Translated, it gives CSVRTGSGAKNIQYF. The V call is TRBV29-1, the J call TRBJ2-4, with TRBD1 as a possible D gene (5 bases). V lost 5 bases, J lost 1 base, and 15 bases lay in between. The CDR3 is made up of 15 amino acids. CDR1 SQVTM and CDR2 ANQGSEA come from the germline V gene.

In this sample, this clonotype turned up a few times. The rearrangement links TRBV28 to TRBJ2-7, with TRBD1 matching 7 bases. This CDR3 comprises 15 residues. Germline CDR1 and CDR2: MDHEN and SYDVKM. Trimming took 6 bases from V and 6 from J; bases not matched to a gene: 14. Written as DNA, the CDR3 is TGTGCCAGCAGGCCCCCGGGACAGAACCTCGGCGAGCAGTACTTC. Its translation: CASRPPGQNLGEQYF.

The rearrangement joins TRBV10-3 to TRBJ2-7, with D unresolved. Looked up from germline, CDR1 is ENHRY and CDR2 is SYGVKD. V was pared by 0 bases and J by 0 bases, with 15 bases between. The CDR3 sequence is 17 residues long. CDR3 protein: CAISESPGGYPSYEQYF. The CDR3 DNA follows: TGTGCCATCAGTGAGTCTCCTGGTGGCTACCCCTCCTACGAGCAGTACTTC.

On this clonotype itself: One junction end does not reproduce the germline sequence, and a read error may be involved. The rearrangement links TRBV6-2 or TRBV6-3 to TRBJ2-5, with TRBD1 matching over 7 bases. The J call may be faulty, since TRBJ2-7 better matches the DNA end. This CDR3 is 15 amino acids long. The V gene's germline CDR1 is MNHEY and CDR2 SVGEGT. The CDR3 DNA follows: TGTGCCAACAGTAAAAAACAGGGGTTGTCCTACGAGCAGTACTTC. Amino acid sequence: CANSKKQGLSYEQYF.